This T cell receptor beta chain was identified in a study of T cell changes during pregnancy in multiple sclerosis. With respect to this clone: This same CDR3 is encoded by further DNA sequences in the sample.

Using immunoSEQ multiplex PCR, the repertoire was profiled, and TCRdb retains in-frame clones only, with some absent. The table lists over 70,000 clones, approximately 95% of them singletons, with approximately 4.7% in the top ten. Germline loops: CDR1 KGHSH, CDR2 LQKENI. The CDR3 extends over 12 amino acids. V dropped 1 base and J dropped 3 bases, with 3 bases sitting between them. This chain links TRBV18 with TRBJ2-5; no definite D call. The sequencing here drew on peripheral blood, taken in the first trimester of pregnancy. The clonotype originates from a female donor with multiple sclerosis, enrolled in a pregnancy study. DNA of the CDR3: TGTGCCAGCTCACCACGAGAAGAGACCCAGTACTTC. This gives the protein CASSPREETQYF.